This T cell receptor beta chain was sequenced during a study of a mutant IDH1 vaccine in newly diagnosed glioma. Study-level information: Week 35 was assigned to visit V12, and week 47 was assigned to visit V13.

Sequencing was performed with immunoSEQ multiplex PCR; in TCRdb, only in-frame clones are kept and a portion is missing. This table holds roughly 44,000 clones, around 81% found once. Of note for this clone: Its specificity is not known.

This CDR3 comprises 14 residues. Looked up from germline, CDR1 is SGDLS and CDR2 is YYNGEE. V was trimmed by 3 bases and J by 1 base, leaving 10 bases between them. The sample's time point: week 35, safety follow-up. In every dose of vaccine, 300 ug of mutant IDH1 20-mer peptide was given alongside topical imiquimod. Scheduled for weeks 1, 3, 5, 7, 11, 15, 19 and 23, eight vaccinations were given to patients. The TCR sequence derives from a woman in her thirties or forties with glioma. Some clones in this sample may be carry-over from other donors' samples. The chain has TRBV9 and TRBJ1-1; D may be TRBD1 (6 bases). The sample in question was PBMCs, obtained from a glioma patient whose treatment included an IDH1 peptide vaccine. The CDR3 DNA is TGTGCCAGCAGCGCCATAGGGGGGAACACTGAAGCTTTCTTT. It translates to CASSAIGGNTEAFF.